One T cell receptor (beta chain) is described in this entry. The clone's antigen remains unknown. Per-base quality was not reported, and no clone a single base away is much larger than it. The record originates from a study of CD4 T cells in relation to SARS-CoV-2 and coronaviruses (dated by TCRdb to about 2021). Context from the whole study: In the ViraFEST assay, PBMCs were cultured with antigen for 9 to 10 days, after which TCR beta CDR3s were sequenced to identify clonal expansions specific to the antigen. For other donors in the study, expansion assays were sequenced with a different, Illumina-based TCR-beta assay. Of the approximately twelve convalescent patients, 8 were male and 4 were female, and two of the subjects were Hispanic. Samples from three pre-COVID donors and the naive versus memory experiments were sequenced with the Adaptive Biotechnologies TCR-sequencing kit; other data were Illumina-based. Memory CD4+ T cell crossreactivity between SARS-CoV-2 and common cold coronavirus spike proteins was assessed at the TCR clonotype level in the study. A median age of around 37 years, with a range of 21 to 72 years, was recorded for the full convalescent cohort of over ten patients. Using patient-derived lymphoblastoid cell lines, the shared crossreactive spike epitopes were mapped to their HLA restriction. Summary of the overall study and its limitations: Naive versus memory sequencing indicated the assay detects memory recall responses rather than primary responses primed during culture. Crossreactivity analysis centred on spike protein, so crossreactivity against other viral proteins was not assessed. No donor contributed both pre-pandemic and post-infection samples, which limited tracing the source of pre-existing responses. Significantly weaker SARS-CoV-2-driven expansion was shown by crossreactive clones than by monoreactive clones, consistent with antigenic imprinting. Memory CD4+ clonotypes crossrecognizing SARS-CoV-2 and at least one common cold coronavirus spike were found in around 59% of donors. Small numbers of patients and of tested TCRs were a limitation of the study.

CEF-cultured naive and memory CD4+ T cell DNA received survey-level immunoSEQ TCR-beta sequencing. The original pipeline was this. Preprocessing removed nonproductive sequences and CDR3s not starting with C, not ending with F or W, or shorter than 7 amino acids. The MANAFEST web app was used to call antigen-specific clonotypes on the basis of expansion compared with the reference and with other culture wells. A clone counted as positive if significantly expanded in 2 of 3 replicate wells versus the reference culture at FDR below 0.05. To be called positive, a clone also had to show significant expansion compared with every other tandem well and an odds ratio greater than 5. Cultured and uncultured naive and memory CD4+ repertoires were searched for CDR3s previously identified as spike- and CEF-reactive. After three terminal residues were trimmed from each end, CDR3 homology was quantified as pairwise Levenshtein distance using the stringdist R package. This immuneACCESS table, as held by TCRdb, lists in-frame sequences with V and J called but not all clones. Of the missing ones, under half trace to an unresolved V gene in checked studies; the others have no known cause. The DNA was the basis for D and trimming; V, J and clone size are from that table. A total of 35,000 or so clones appear in this sample, around 80% of them only once. The ten largest clones represent 2.5% to 3% of the sample.

Measured from the cysteine to the phenylalanine, the CDR3 is 15 residues long. Just CDR3 DNA is preserved here, 45 bases in frame from base 1. V loses 6 bases, J loses 7 bases, and the germline ends lie 21 bases apart. CDR1 SGHDN and CDR2 FVKESK are derived from the germline V gene. Naive and memory CD4+ T cells were separated from cryopreserved PBMCs through CD4 enrichment, which was followed by EasySep naive CD4+ T cell enrichment. For nine to eleven days, sorted naive or memory CD4+ T cells (about 9.3 x 10^4) were cultured at a 1:1 ratio with T cell-depleted PBMCs and CEF peptides. In general, triplicate replicate wells were used for every peptide culture condition. Ficoll-Paque PLUS gradient centrifugation was used to isolate PBMCs from leukapheresis product or whole blood. PBMCs were either cryopreserved at -140°C or used fresh in the expansion assay. The QIAamp Micro DNA Kit was used to extract genomic DNA from the CD4+ T cells.

The source of this sequence is an adult with COVID-19. The V and J genes are TRBV14 and TRBJ1-2; a tentative D call is TRBD1 (5 bases match). Sequencing was done on a sample of memory CD4+ T cells from PBMCs, cultured in vitro. In the paper's terms, the cell subset or site label means: memory (non-naive) CD4+ T cells. The CDR3: CASRRTGAGEVGYTF. The DNA reads TGTGCCAGCAGACGTACCGGGGCTGGCGAGGTTGGCTACACCTTC.